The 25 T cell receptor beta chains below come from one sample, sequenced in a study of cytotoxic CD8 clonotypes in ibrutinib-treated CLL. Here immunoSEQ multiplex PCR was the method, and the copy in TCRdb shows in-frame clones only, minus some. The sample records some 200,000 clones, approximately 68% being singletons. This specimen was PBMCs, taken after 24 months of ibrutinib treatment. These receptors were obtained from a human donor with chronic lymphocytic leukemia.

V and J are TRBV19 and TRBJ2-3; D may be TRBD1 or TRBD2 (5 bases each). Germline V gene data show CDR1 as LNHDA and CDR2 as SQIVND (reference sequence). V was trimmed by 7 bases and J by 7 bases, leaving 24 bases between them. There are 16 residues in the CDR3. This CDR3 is CASTWGSSGPGNTQYF. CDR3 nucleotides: TGTGCCAGTACTTGGGGGTCGAGCGGCCCCGGGAATACGCAGTATTTT.

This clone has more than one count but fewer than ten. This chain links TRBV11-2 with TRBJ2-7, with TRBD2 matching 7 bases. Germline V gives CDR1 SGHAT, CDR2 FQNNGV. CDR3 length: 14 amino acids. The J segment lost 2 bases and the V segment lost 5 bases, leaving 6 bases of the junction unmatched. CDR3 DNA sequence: TGTGCCAGCAGCCCCAGCGGGGAGGCCTACGAGCAGTACTTC. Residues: CASSPSGEAYEQYF. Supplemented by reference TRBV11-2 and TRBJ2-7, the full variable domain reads EAGVAQSPRYKIIEKRQSVAFWCNPISGHATLYWYQQILGQGPKLLIQFQNNGVVDDSQLPKDRFSAERLKGVDSTLKIQPAKLEDSAVYLCASSPSGEAYEQYFGPGTRLTVT.

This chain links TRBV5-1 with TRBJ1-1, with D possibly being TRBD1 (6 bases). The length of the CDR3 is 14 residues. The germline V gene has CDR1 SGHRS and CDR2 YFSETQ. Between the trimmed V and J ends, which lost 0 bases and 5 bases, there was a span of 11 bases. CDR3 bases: TGCGCCAGCAGCTTGGTCCAGGGGAGAACTGAAGCTTTCTTT. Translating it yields CASSLVQGRTEAFF. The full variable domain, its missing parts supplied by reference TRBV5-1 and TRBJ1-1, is KAGVTQTPRYLIKTRGQQVTLSCSPISGHRSVSWYQQTPGQGLQFLFEYFSETQRNKGNFPGRFSGRQFSNSRSEMNVSTLELGDSALYLCASSLVQGRTEAFFGQGTRLTVV.

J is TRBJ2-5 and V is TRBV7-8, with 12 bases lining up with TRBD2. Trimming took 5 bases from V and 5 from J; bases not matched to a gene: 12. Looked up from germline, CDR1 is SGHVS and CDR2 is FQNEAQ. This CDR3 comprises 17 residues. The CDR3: CASSTSRLAGARETQYF. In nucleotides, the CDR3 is TGTGCCAGCAGCACCTCAAGACTAGCGGGAGCACGGGAGACCCAGTACTTC.

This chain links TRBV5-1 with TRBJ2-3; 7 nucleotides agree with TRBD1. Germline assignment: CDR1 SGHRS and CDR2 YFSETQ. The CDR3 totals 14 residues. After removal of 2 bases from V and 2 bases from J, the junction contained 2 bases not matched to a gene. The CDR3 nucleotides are TGCGCCAGCAGCTTTACAGGGGACACAGATACGCAGTATTTT. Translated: CASSFTGDTDTQYF.

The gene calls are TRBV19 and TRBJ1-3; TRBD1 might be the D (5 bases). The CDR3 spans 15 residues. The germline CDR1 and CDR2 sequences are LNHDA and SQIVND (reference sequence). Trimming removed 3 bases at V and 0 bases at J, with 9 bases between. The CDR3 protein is CASSIRGLSGNTIYF. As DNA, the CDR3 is TGTGCCAGTAGTATTAGGGGCCTCTCTGGAAACACCATATATTTT.

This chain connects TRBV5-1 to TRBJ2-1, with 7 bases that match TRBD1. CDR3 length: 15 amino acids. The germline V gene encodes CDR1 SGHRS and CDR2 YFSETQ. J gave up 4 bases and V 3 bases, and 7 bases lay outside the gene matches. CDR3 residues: CASSSYRDRYNEQFF. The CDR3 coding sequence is TGCGCCAGCAGCTCATACCGGGACAGATACAATGAGCAGTTCTTC.

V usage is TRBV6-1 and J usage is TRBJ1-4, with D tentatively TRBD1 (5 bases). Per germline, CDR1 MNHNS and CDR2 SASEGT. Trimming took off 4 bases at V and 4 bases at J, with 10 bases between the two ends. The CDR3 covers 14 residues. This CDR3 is CASSGQLLNEKLFF. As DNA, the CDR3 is TGTGCCAGCAGTGGACAGTTACTTAATGAAAAACTGTTTTTT.

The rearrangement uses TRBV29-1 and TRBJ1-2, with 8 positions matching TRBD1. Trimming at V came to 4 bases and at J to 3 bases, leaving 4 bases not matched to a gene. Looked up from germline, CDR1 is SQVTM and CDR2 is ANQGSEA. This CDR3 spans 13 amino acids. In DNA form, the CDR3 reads TGCAGCGTTGGACAGGGGATGGACTATGGCTACACCTTC. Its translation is CSVGQGMDYGYTF.

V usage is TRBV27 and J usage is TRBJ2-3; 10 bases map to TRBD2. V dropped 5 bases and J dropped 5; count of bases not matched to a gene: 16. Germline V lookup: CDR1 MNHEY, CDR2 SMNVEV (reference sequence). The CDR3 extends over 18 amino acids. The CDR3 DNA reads TGTGCCAGCAGTGGATCCGGGACTAGCGAACCTTCGGGAGATACGCAGTATTTT. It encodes CASSGSGTSEPSGDTQYF.

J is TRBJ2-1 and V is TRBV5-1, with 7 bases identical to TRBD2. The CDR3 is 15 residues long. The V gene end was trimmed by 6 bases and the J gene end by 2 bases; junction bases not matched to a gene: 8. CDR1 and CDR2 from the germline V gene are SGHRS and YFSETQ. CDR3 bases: TGCGCCAGCATGGTAGCGGGTGTTACCTACAATGAGCAGTTCTTC. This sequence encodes CASMVAGVTYNEQFF.

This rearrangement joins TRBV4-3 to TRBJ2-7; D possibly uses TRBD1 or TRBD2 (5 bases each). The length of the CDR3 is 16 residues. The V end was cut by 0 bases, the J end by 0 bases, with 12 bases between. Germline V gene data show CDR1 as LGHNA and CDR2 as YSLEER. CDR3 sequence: CASSQDGSGTSYEQYF. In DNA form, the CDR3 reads TGCGCCAGCAGCCAAGATGGAAGTGGGACCTCCTACGAGCAGTACTTC.

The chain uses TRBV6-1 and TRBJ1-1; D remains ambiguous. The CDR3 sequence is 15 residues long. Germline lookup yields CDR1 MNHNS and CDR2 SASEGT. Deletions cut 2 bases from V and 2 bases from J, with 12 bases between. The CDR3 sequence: CASSEYETSNTEAFF. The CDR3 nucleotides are TGTGCCAGCAGTGAATATGAGACAAGTAACACTGAAGCTTTCTTT.

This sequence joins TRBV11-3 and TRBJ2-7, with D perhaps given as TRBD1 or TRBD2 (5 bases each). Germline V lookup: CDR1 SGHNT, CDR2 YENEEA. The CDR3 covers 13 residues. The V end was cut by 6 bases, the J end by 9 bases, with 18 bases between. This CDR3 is CASSGDGFSVQYF. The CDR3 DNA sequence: TGTGCCAGCAGTGGGGACGGATTCTCTGTGCAGTACTTC.

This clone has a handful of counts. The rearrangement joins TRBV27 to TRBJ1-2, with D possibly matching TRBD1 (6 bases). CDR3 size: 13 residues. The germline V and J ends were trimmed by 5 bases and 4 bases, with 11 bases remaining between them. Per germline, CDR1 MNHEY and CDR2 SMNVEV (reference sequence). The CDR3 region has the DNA TGTGCCAGCAGTCTACAGGGAATCTATGGCTACACCTTC. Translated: CASSLQGIYGYTF.

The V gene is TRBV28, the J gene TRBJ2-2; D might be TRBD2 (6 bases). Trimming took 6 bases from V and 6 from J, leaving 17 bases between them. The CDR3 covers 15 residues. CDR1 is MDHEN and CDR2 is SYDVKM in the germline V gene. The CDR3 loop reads CASSRAGISAGELFF. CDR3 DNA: TGTGCCAGCAGCCGGGCGGGGATATCGGCCGGGGAGCTGTTTTTT.

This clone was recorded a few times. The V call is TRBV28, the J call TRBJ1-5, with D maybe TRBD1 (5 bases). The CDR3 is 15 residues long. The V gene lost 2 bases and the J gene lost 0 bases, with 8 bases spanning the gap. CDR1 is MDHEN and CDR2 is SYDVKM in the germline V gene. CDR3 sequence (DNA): TGTGCCAGCAGTTTAACAGGTTATAGCAATCAGCCCCAGCATTTT. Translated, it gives CASSLTGYSNQPQHF.

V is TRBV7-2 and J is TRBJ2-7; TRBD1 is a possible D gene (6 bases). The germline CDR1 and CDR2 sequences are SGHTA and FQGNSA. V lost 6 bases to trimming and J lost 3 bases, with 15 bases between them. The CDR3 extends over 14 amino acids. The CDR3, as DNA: TGTGCCAGCAGAGGACTGAGAGGGGGCTACGAGCAGTACTTC. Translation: CASRGLRGGYEQYF.

CDR3 in DNA: TGTGCCAGCACTGGAACAGATACGCAGTATTTT. Protein sequence: CASTGTDTQYF. The chain has TRBV6-6 and TRBJ2-3, with D unclear. This CDR3 spans 11 amino acids. CDR1 MNHNY and CDR2 SVGAGI come from the germline V gene (reference sequence). Trimming cost V 7 bases and J 3 bases, with 5 bases left between them.

CDR3 sequence: CASIPHRDGQPQHF. In DNA, the CDR3 is TGTGCCAGTATACCTCACAGGGATGGACAGCCCCAGCATTTT. This chain uses TRBV28 with TRBJ1-5, with D perhaps matching TRBD1 (6 bases). The ends were cut back, 9 bases at V and 7 bases at J, with 19 bases in the middle. The CDR3 is 14 amino acids. Germline V gene data show CDR1 as MDHEN and CDR2 as SYDVKM. Together with reference TRBV28 and TRBJ1-5, the CDR3 gives the full variable domain: DVKVTQSSRYLVKRTGEKVFLECVQDMDHENMFWYRQDPGLGLRLIYFSYDVKMKEKGDIPEGYSVSREKKERFSLILESASTNQTSMYLCASIPHRDGQPQHFGDGTRLSIL.

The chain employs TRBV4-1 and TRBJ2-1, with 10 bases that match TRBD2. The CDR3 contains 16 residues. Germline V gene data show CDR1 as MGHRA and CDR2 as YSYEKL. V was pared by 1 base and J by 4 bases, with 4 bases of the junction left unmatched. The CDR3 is CASSQASGRSYNEQFF. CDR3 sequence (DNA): TGCGCCAGCAGCCAAGCTAGCGGGAGATCTTACAATGAGCAGTTCTTC.

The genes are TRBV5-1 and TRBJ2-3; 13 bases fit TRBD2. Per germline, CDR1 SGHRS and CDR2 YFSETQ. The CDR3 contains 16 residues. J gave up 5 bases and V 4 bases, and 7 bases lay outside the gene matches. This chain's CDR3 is CASSTGLAGEVDTQYF. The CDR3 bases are TGCGCCAGCAGCACCGGACTAGCGGGAGAGGTAGATACGCAGTATTTT.

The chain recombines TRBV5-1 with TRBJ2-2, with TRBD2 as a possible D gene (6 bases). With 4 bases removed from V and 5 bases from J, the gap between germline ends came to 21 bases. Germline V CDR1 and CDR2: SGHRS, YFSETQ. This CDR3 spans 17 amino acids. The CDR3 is CASSSGPARVDTGELFF. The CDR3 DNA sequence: TGCGCCAGCAGCAGCGGGCCAGCGAGAGTAGATACCGGGGAGCTGTTTTTT.

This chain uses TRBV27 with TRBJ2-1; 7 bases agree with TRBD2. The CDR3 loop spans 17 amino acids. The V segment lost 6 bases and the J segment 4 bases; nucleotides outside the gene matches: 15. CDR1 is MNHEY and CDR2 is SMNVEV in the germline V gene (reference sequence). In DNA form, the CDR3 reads TGTGCCAGCAGACTAACCGGTGGACTAGGAGGTTACAATGAGCAGTTCTTC. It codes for CASRLTGGLGGYNEQFF.

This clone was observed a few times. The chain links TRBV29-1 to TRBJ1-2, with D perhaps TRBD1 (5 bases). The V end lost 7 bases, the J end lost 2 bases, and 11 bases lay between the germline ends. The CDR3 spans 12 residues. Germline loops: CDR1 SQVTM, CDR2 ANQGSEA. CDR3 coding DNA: TGCAGCGGCCAACGGGGGAACTATGGCTACACCTTC. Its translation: CSGQRGNYGYTF.